Below are 3 T cell receptor beta chains sequenced from a single sample in a study of T-cell reconstitution after alpha-beta-depleted transplantation in children. The library targeted TCRbeta and was prepared with unique molecular identifiers. TCRdb used MiXCR to reprocess the PCR reads, holding one entry per CDR3 protein. The sample includes 450,000 to 550,000 distinct CDR3 sequences, 10% to 12% of them seen just once. The sample in question was PBMCs, mostly from graft donor cells, obtained 180 days after TCRalphabeta/CD19-depleted stem cell transplant. The receptors here all came from a female patient aged 2-15 years who had a stem cell transplant for aplastic anemia, so the T cells may come from the graft donor.

The sample holds a few counts of this clonotype. This sequence joins TRBV5-6 and TRBJ2-1, with 10 bases that match TRBD2. The CDR3 has 17 residues. With 4 bases clipped from V and 4 bases from J, the junction kept 11 bases outside the gene matches. The V gene's germline CDR1 is SGHDT and CDR2 YYEEEE. The CDR3 DNA reads as TGTGCCAGCAGCGGAAGAGGACTAGCGGAAAGATACAATGAGCAGTTCTTC. Translation: CASSGRGLAERYNEQFF.

The chain employs TRBV3-1 and TRBJ2-7; 12 bases agree with TRBD2. Germline-derived CDR1 and CDR2 are LGHDT and YNNKEL (reference sequence). There are 15 residues in the CDR3. The CDR3: CACSRGLAGQYEQYV. The CDR3, as DNA: TGTGCCTGCAGCCGGGGACTAGCGGGCCAATACGAGCAGTACGTC.

The V and J genes are TRBV27 and TRBJ1-3; 7 bases are a match to TRBD1. Germline V gives CDR1 MNHEY, CDR2 SMNVEV (reference sequence). The CDR3 has 14 residues. Trimming took 6 bases from V and 4 from J; bases not matched to a gene: 6. The CDR3 is CASSRRGLGNTIYF. CDR3 sequence (DNA): TGTGCCAGCAGCCGAAGGGGGCTCGGAAACACCATATATTTT.